A single sample gave rise to the 5 T cell receptor beta chains below, sequenced in a study of T cell changes during pregnancy in multiple sclerosis. Repertoires were generated with immunoSEQ multiplex PCR, while TCRdb's copy carries only in-frame clones and drops some. The sample lists about 16,000 clones; 70% to 90% were seen once. The specimen comprised CD8+ T cells from peripheral blood mononuclear cells, sampled in the first trimester of pregnancy. Every receptor here comes from a female donor with multiple sclerosis, enrolled in a pregnancy study.

Of note for this clone: Other DNA sequences from this sample encode an identical CDR3 as well. V is TRBV4-2 and J is TRBJ2-1; 11 positions match TRBD2. From germline, CDR1 is LGHNA and CDR2 YNFKEQ. V was clipped by 0 bases and J by 2 bases; unmatched bases: 0. The CDR3 loop spans 16 amino acids. CDR3: CASSQDSGGAYNEQFF. DNA for the CDR3: TGTGCCAGCAGCCAAGATAGCGGGGGGGCCTACAATGAGCAGTTCTTC.

This chain links TRBV30 with TRBJ2-7, with a weak D call TRBD2 (6 bases). This CDR3 comprises 14 residues. Germline V CDR1 and CDR2: GTSNPN, SVGIG (reference sequence). V lost 4 bases and J lost 4, with 17 bases in between. CDR3 region: CAWNAGTSRYEQYF. The CDR3 DNA sequence: TGTGCCTGGAACGCCGGGACTTCGAGATACGAGCAGTACTTC.

The chain links TRBV2 to TRBJ2-5, with TRBD1 matching 9 bases. The CDR3 runs 16 residues. Germline CDR1 and CDR2: SNHLY and FYNNEI. V lost 5 bases and J lost 5; bases outside the gene matches: 12. The CDR3 loop is CASSLYRGRISETQYF. As DNA, the CDR3 is TGTGCCAGCAGTCTCTACAGGGGGCGAATTTCGGAGACCCAGTACTTC.

The chain recombines TRBV7-6 with TRBJ1-1, with 9 bases matching TRBD1. The CDR3 is made up of 15 amino acids. J gave up 2 bases and V 4 bases, and 5 bases lay outside the gene matches. From germline, CDR1 is SGHVS and CDR2 FNYEAQ. The DNA of the CDR3 is TGTGCCAGCAGCTCCAGACAGGGGGTTAACACTGAAGCTTTCTTT. Its protein product is CASSSRQGVNTEAFF.

The chain carries TRBV7-9 and TRBJ2-7; 9 nucleotides match TRBD2. The CDR3 runs 17 residues. CDR1 SEHNR and CDR2 FQNEAQ come from the germline V gene (reference sequence). Trimming took 4 bases from V and 2 from J; bases not matched to a gene: 12. Here the CDR3 DNA reads TGTGCCAGCAGCTCCCCGAGGAGGGTAGCGGGGGCCTACGAGCAGTACTTC. Translation: CASSSPRRVAGAYEQYF.